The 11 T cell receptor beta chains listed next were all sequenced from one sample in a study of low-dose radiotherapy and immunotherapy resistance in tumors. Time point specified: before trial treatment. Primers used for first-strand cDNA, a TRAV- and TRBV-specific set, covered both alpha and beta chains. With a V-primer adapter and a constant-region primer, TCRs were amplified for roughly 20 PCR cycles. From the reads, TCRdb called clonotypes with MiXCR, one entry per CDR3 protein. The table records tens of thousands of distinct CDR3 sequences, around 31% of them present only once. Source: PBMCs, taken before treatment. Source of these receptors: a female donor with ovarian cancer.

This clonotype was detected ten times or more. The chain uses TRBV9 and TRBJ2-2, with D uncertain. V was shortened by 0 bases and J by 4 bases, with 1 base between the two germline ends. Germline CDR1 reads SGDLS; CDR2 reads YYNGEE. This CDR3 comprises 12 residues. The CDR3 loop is CASSVGTGELFF. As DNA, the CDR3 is TGTGCCAGCAGCGTAGGCACCGGGGAGCTGTTTTTT.

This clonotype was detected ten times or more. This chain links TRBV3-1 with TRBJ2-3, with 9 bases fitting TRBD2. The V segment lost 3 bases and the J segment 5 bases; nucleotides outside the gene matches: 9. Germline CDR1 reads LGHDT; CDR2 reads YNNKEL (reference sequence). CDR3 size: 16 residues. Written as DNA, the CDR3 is TGTGCCAGCAGCCATTCGCGGGGGGGCCTTTTAGATACGCAGTATTTT. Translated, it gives CASSHSRGGLLDTQYF.

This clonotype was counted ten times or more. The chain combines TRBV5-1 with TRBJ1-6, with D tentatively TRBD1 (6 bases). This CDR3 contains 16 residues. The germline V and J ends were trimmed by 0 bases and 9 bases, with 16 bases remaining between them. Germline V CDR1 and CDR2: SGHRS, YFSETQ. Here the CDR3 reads CASSLEAGVSVSPLHF. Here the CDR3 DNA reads TGCGCCAGCAGCTTGGAAGCAGGGGTTTCGGTTTCACCCCTCCACTTT. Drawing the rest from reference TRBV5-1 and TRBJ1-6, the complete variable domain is KAGVTQTPRYLIKTRGQQVTLSCSPISGHRSVSWYQQTPGQGLQFLFEYFSETQRNKGNFPGRFSGRQFSNSRSEMNVSTLELGDSALYLCASSLEAGVSVSPLHFGNGTRLTVT.

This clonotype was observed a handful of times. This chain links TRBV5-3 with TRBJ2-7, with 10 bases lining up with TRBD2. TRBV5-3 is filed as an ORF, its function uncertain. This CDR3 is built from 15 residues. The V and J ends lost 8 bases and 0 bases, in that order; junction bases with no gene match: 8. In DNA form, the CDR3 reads TGTGCCAGCAGCCCCCCTAGCGGGAGCTCCTACGAGCAGTACTTC. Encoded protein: CASSPPSGSSYEQYF.

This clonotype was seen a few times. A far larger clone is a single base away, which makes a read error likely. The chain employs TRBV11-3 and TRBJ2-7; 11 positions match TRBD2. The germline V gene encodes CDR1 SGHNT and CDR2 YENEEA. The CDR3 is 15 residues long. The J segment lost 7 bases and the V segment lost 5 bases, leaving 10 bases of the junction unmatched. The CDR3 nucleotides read TGTGCCAGCAGCCCTCTAGCGGGAGGTCGCAATGAGCAGTACTTC. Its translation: CASSPLAGGRNEQYF.

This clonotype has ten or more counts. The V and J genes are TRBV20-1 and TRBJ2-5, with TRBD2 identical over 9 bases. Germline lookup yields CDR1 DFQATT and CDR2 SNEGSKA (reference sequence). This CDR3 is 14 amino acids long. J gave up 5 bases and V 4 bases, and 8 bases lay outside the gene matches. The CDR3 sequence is CSAMLREGRETQYF. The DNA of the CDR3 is TGCAGTGCTATGCTGCGGGAGGGCCGGGAGACCCAGTACTTC.

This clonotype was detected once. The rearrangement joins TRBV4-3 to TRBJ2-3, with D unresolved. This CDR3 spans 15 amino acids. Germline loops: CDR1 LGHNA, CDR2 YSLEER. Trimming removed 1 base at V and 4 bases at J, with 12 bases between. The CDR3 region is CASSQAPAGADTQYF. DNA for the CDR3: TGCGCCAGCAGCCAAGCCCCCGCTGGTGCAGATACGCAGTATTTT.

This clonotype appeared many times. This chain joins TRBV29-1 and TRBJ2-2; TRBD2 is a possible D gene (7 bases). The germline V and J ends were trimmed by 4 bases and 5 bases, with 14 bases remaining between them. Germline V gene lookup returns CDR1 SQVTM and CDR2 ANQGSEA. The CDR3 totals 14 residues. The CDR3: CSVAGRGATGELFF. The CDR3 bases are TGCAGCGTTGCAGGTCGGGGGGCAACCGGGGAGCTGTTTTTT.

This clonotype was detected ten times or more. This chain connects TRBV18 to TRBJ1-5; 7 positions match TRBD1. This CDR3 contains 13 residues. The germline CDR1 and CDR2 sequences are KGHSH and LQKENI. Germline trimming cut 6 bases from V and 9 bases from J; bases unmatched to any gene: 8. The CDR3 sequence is CASSPDRARPQHF. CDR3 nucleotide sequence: TGTGCCAGCTCGCCCGACAGGGCTAGGCCCCAGCATTTT.

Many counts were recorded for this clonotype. The CDR3 spells CASSLTSGVYNEQFF. The CDR3 nucleotides read TGTGCCAGCAGTTTAACTAGCGGGGTATACAATGAGCAGTTCTTC. This chain connects TRBV12-3 or TRBV12-4 to TRBJ2-1, with 10 bases that match TRBD2. The ends lost 2 bases at V and 4 bases at J; junction bases unmatched: 2. CDR3 size: 15 residues.

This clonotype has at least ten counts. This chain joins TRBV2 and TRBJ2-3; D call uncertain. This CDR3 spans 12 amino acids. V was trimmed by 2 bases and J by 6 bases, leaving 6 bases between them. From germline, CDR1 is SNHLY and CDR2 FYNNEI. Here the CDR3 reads CASSEPVDTQYF. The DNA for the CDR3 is TGTGCCAGCAGTGAACCCGTGGATACGCAGTATTTT.